This T cell receptor beta chain was sequenced for a study of blood T cell repertoires in COVID-19. Study information: Donors in the United States, Italy and Spain gave samples during acute or convalescent COVID-19. PBMCs, B-cell-depleted T cells, or T cells provided the cDNA or gDNA that made up the material.

Authors' analysis steps: Amplification with reference gene primers provided the estimates of nucleated cell counts. Assay used: immunoSEQ multiplex PCR; TCRdb lists only in-frame clones, some missing. That table furnishes V, J and clone size, whereas the DNA furnished D and trimming. The table lists over 120,000 clones, 89% of them singletons. V shed 6 bases, J shed 3 bases, and the junction held 5 bases outside the gene matches. From germline, CDR1 is SQVTM and CDR2 ANQGSEA. This CDR3 contains 13 residues. Sequenced sample: peripheral blood. The V and J genes are TRBV29-1 and TRBJ1-2; 9 bases fit TRBD1. This TCR came from a human donor in a cohort sampled during active COVID-19. CDR3 nucleotide sequence: TGCAGCGTGGGGACAGGGACCGACTATGGCTACACCTTC. This translates into CSVGTGTDYGYTF. Full variable domain (rest looked up from reference TRBV29-1 and TRBJ1-2): SAVISQKPSRDICQRGTSLTIQCQVDSQVTMMFWYRQQPGQSLTLIATANQGSEATYESGFVIDKFPISRPNLTFSTLTVSNMSPEDSSIYLCSVGTGTDYGYTFGSGTRLTVV.